The clone carrying this T cell receptor beta chain was seen a few times. The junction departs from germline at one end; a sequencing error may be responsible. These data originate in a study of T cells in Graves' hyperthyroidism and ophthalmopathy. The study excluded patients with uncontrolled infection, other autoimmune disease, pregnancy or lactation. What was amplified from RNA transcripts were TCR beta CDR3 regions. With the HTBI primer set, the TCR CDR3 went through a first round of RT-PCR. One entry per CDR3 protein, called by TCRdb with MiXCR from the multiplex PCR reads. This table holds roughly 740,000 distinct CDR3 sequences, 16% found once. This receptor was identified in a man younger than 30 with Graves' hyperthyroidism. Source material: blood.

The CDR3 DNA reads as TGCGCCAACAGCCTAGACAGGGCGAACACTGAAGCTTTCTTT. Its translation is CANSLDRANTEAFF. This chain uses TRBV5-1 with TRBJ1-1, with 7 nucleotides matching TRBD1. CDR1 and CDR2 from the germline V gene are SGHRS and YFSETQ. The CDR3 consists of 14 residues.